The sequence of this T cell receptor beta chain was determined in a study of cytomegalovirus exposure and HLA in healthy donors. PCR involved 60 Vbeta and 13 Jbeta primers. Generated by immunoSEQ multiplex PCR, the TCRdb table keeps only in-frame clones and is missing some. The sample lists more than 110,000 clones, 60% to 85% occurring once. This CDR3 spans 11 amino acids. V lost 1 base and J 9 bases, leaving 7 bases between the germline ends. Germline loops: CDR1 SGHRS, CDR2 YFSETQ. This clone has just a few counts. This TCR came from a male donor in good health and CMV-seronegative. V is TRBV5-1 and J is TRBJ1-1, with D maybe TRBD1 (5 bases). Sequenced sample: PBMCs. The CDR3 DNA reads TGCGCCAGCAGCTTGCTGGGGCAAGCTTTCTTT. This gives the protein CASSLLGQAFF.